Listed here are 10 T cell receptor beta chains from one sample, sequenced in a study of shared clonotypes between healthy human individuals. Sequenced by immunoSEQ multiplex PCR; TCRdb stores in-frame clones only, minus some. The sample consists of fewer than 1.4 million clones, 75% to 85% of them appearing once. The source material was memory CD4+ T cells from PBMCs. Subset noted: CD45RA-negative fraction. The origin of the receptors is a man in his late teens or twenties in good health. Some clones in this sample may be carry-over from other donors' samples.

In nucleotides, the CDR3 is TGTGCCAGCAGCGTTAGAGGACAGGGGGTCGGGGAGCTGTTTTTT. This gives the protein CASSVRGQGVGELFF. J is TRBJ2-2 and V is TRBV7-9; 10 nucleotides agree with TRBD1. Trimming removed 5 bases from V and 7 bases from J; junction bases left unmatched: 7. The CDR3 runs to 15 residues. From germline, CDR1 is SEHNR and CDR2 FQNEAQ (reference sequence).

There are a few counts of this clone. This rearrangement joins TRBV19 to TRBJ1-5; a weak D match, TRBD1 (6 bases). The germline gives CDR1 LNHDA, CDR2 SQIVND (reference sequence). Trimming shortened V by 8 bases and J by 4 bases, and 15 bases separated the two germline ends. This CDR3 has 14 amino acids. The CDR3 DNA is TGTGCCAGTCGCCGGCGGGACATGAATCAGCCCCAGCATTTT. This codes for CASRRRDMNQPQHF.

This chain joins TRBV5-6 and TRBJ2-3, with 8 bases fitting TRBD1. Germline lookup yields CDR1 SGHDT and CDR2 YYEEEE. With 0 bases clipped from V and 2 bases from J, the junction kept 2 bases outside the gene matches. The CDR3 consists of 15 residues. The CDR3 reads CASSLGDRFTDTQYF. The DNA of the CDR3 is TGTGCCAGCAGCTTGGGGGACAGGTTCACAGATACGCAGTATTTT.

This clone appeared a few times. The chain is built from TRBV7-3 and TRBJ1-1, with D possibly TRBD1 on 5 matching bases. This CDR3 spans 15 amino acids. Germline CDR1 is SGHTA and CDR2 is FQGTGA. Trimming stripped 4 bases from V and 0 bases from J, with 12 bases between. CDR3 in amino acids: CASSSSGQLNTEAFF. The CDR3 bases are TGTGCCAGCAGCTCTTCTGGACAACTGAACACTGAAGCTTTCTTT.

The rearrangement joins TRBV19 to TRBJ2-7; the D gene is possibly TRBD1 (5 bases). V lost 3 bases to trimming and J lost 2 bases, with 11 bases between them. The CDR3 is 14 amino acids. The germline CDR1 and CDR2 sequences are LNHDA and SQIVND (reference sequence). CDR3: CASSIGGHTYEQYF. CDR3 in DNA: TGTGCCAGTAGTATCGGTGGACATACCTACGAGCAGTACTTC.

The chain links TRBV29-1 to TRBJ2-3; 8 bases are shared with TRBD1. This CDR3 has 17 amino acids. V lost 0 bases, J lost 6 bases, and 14 bases stayed unmatched. The germline V gene has CDR1 SQVTM and CDR2 ANQGSEA. For the CDR3, the DNA is TGCAGCGTTGAAGATCCTATGGACAGGGTCGGTTTCGATACGCAGTATTTT. This translates into CSVEDPMDRVGFDTQYF.

The chain has TRBV30 and TRBJ1-2, with a weak D call TRBD1 (6 bases). V lost 0 bases and J 3 bases, leaving 11 bases between the germline ends. The CDR3 spans 14 residues. CDR1 and CDR2 (germline): GTSNPN, SVGIG (reference sequence). This CDR3 is CAWSVTGYYYGYTF. Written as DNA, the CDR3 is TGTGCCTGGAGTGTCACAGGGTATTACTATGGCTACACCTTC.

This sequence joins TRBV6-6 and TRBJ1-1; D is undetermined. The CDR3 covers 14 residues. Germline V gene lookup returns CDR1 MNHNY and CDR2 SVGAGI (reference sequence). Deletions cut 0 bases from V and 6 bases from J, with 11 bases between. CDR3 in amino acids: CASSYSSLGAEAFF. Written as DNA, the CDR3 is TGTGCCAGCAGTTACTCGTCCTTAGGCGCTGAAGCTTTCTTT.

This clone was observed a few times. This chain connects TRBV2 to TRBJ2-4; 14 positions match TRBD2. Germline loops: CDR1 SNHLY, CDR2 FYNNEI. This CDR3 has 15 residues. The junction had 2 bases not matched to a gene; V was cut back by 3 bases and J by 7 bases. The CDR3 DNA sequence: TGTGCCAGCAGTGAGGGACTAGCGGGAGTGAACATTCAGTACTTC. As protein: CASSEGLAGVNIQYF.

The chain has TRBV4-2 and TRBJ2-3; D not resolved. Trimming shortened V by 4 bases and J by 2 bases, and 4 bases separated the two germline ends. Per the germline V gene, CDR1 is LGHNA and CDR2 is YNFKEQ. CDR3 length: 12 amino acids. Here the CDR3 DNA reads TGTGCCAGCAGCCGTTACACAGATACGCAGTATTTT. Encoded protein: CASSRYTDTQYF.